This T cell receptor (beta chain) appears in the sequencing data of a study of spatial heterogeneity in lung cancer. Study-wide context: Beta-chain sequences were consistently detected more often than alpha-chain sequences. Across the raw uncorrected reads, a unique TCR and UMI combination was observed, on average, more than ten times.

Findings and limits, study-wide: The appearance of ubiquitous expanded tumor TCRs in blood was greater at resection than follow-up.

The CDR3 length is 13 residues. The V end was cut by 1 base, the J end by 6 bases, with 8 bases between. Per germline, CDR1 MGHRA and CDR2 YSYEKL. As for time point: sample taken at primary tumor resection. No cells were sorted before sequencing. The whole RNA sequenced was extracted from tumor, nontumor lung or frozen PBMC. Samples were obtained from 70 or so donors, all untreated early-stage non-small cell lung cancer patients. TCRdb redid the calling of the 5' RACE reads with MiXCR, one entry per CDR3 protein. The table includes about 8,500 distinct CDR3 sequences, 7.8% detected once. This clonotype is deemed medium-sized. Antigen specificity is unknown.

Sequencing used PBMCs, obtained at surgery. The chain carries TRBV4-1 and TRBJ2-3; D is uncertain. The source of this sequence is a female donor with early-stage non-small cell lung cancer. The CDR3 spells CASSQADADTQYF. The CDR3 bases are TGCGCCAGCAGCCAAGCAGATGCGGATACGCAGTATTTT.